The clone carrying this T cell receptor (beta chain) came up many times. Antigen unknown. This record comes from a study of tumor and adjacent non-tumor tissue in lung cancer. Study-level information: Stage I to III disease affected about ten men and roughly five women aged roughly 31 to 85.

RNA was extracted from bulk tissue without any cell sorting. The normal lung tissue was taken more than 3 cm from the tumor edge. Chemotherapy-naive patients with new lung cancer underwent thoracic surgery in China, August–late 2014. Study-wide points: Normal lung showed higher cumulative top 100 clone frequency than tumor. TCR diversity was significantly greater in tumor than normal lung tissue.

The library came from three nested PCR rounds adapted from ARM-PCR protocols. TCRdb ran MiXCR on the multiplex PCR reads and lists one entry per CDR3 protein. The table lists roughly 69,000 distinct CDR3 sequences, roughly 77% of them singletons. The CDR3 is made up of 15 amino acids. Losses at the gene ends were 1 base for V and 8 bases for J; bases not matched to a gene: 6. Germline CDR1 SQVTM, CDR2 ANQGSEA. The J gene is TRBJ2-3, the V gene TRBV29-1, with TRBD2 matching over 13 bases. The clonotype comes from a man aged 55 to 70 with non-small cell lung cancer. Sequenced sample: distant non-tumor lung tissue. CDR3 loop: CSVEGTSGGRGTQYF. The CDR3 nucleotides are TGCAGCGTTGAAGGGACTAGCGGGGGCCGCGGTACGCAGTATTTT.